This T cell receptor (beta chain) came from a study of blood T cell repertoires in COVID-19. About the research overall: Whether acute or convalescent, the COVID-19 samples came from the United States, Italy and Spain. T cells, B-cell-depleted T cells, or PBMCs supplied cDNA or gDNA.

In the original workflow: Amplification of reference gene primers provided the estimated nucleated cell counts. The protocol was immunoSEQ multiplex PCR, while the TCRdb copy is restricted to in-frame clones and leaves out a portion. V and J calls and clone size are given by that table; D and trimming were obtained from the DNA. The table includes approximately 350,000 clones, around 86% detected once. Trimming removed 0 bases at V and 8 bases at J, with 9 bases between. This CDR3 contains 14 residues. CDR1 is SGHRS and CDR2 is YFSETQ in the germline V gene. The clonotype comes from a woman in her forties or fifties who had recovered from COVID-19. The chain joins TRBV5-1 to TRBJ1-6; tentatively, D is TRBD1 (6 bases). Sequenced material: PBMCs or T cells enriched from blood (not recorded which). The CDR3 DNA reads TGCGCCAGCAGCTTGGCAGGGGAGTATTCACCCCTCCACTTT. This encodes CASSLAGEYSPLHF.